The present T cell receptor (beta chain) was sequenced within a study of Ad26.COV2.S vaccination and SARS-CoV-2 variants listed by TCRdb under 2021. About the investigation overall: Vaccine-arm donors came from COV1001, a multicentre, randomized, double-blind, placebo-controlled phase I-IIa trial of Ad26.COV2.S in healthy adults. Dosing of Ad26.COV2.S was intramuscular, at either 5x10^10 or 1x10^11 viral particles, delivered as one shot or as two shots spaced 56 days apart. The specificity and breadth of SARS-CoV-2-reactive T cell receptors after Ad26.COV2.S vaccination were assessed by TCRbeta repertoire sequencing. A total of around 32 samples were included in the TCR-sequenced set, comprising around 19 Ad26.COV2.S vaccine recipients, 5 placebo recipients and 8 SARS-CoV-2 convalescent individuals. Trial participants were randomized into five groups of five: low-dose or high-dose Ad26.COV2.S given once or twice, or placebo on both occasions. Throughout the experiments and outcome assessment, investigators stayed blinded to trial group allocation. Study-level results and caveats: The authors noted that total T cell responses may have been underestimated by the TCR breadth and depth analyses. Compared with placebo recipients, Ad26.COV2.S recipients showed higher spike-specific TCR breadth (P = 0.0014). Comparable non-spike TCR breadth was observed between vaccine and placebo recipients, consistent with only spike being contained in the vaccine. The study lacked the statistical power to compare responses across vaccine doses or regimens. After vaccination, spike-specific CD8+ and CD4+ T cell responses were reported to show substantial breadth.

With regard to this clone: The antigen this receptor binds is unknown. No qualities accompany the bases; no much larger clone lies one base away.

The treatment or condition label here, explained by the study, means: some 20 received Ad26.COV2.S at low or high dose, single or two shots; roughly 5 received placebo; per-sample allocation not given. For vaccine and placebo recipients, the sequenced repertoires came from samples collected on day 63 after the first injection. Cohort 1b enrolled some 25 adults aged 18-55 years at a single site in Boston, USA, between 29 July and 7 August 2020. As a vaccine, Ad26.COV2.S was a replication-incompetent adenovirus type 26 vector that expressed a prefusion-stabilized SARS-CoV-2 spike protein derived from the original Wuhan strain. The immunoSEQ Assay was used to sequence TCRbeta CDR3 regions. After extraction, genomic DNA underwent amplification by bias-controlled multiplex PCR, followed by high-throughput sequencing. Concerning the study's data processing: Collapsing and filtering of sequences were performed to quantify the absolute abundance of each unique TCRbeta CDR3 region. T cell fraction was estimated by normalizing TCRbeta template counts to usable DNA, with usable DNA measured through amplification of reference genes found in all nucleated cells. Repertoire TCRs were annotated as SARS-CoV-2-specific when V gene, CDR3 amino acid sequence and J gene were exactly matched to a known reactive TCR set. The reference SARS-CoV-2 TCR set was obtained from MIRA and was filtered for enrichment in COVID-19-positive ImmuneCODE repertoires, whereby public or cross-reactive TCRs were removed. Using the MIRA antigens, annotated TCRs were further analysed by specific ORF or by position within an ORF. Depth was the summed frequency of annotated unique rearrangements, while breadth was defined as annotated unique rearrangements over total unique productive rearrangements. Two-sided Wilcoxon rank-sum tests were used to compare TCR breadth between groups. Held by TCRdb, this immuneACCESS table contains in-frame sequences only and omits some clones. Under half of the omission traces to an unresolved V gene where checked; the cause of the rest is unknown. The V and J calls and clone size were taken over from that table, and D and trimming were inferred from the DNA. This sample has almost 400,000 clones in its table, and approximately 91% of those were observed once. About 2% of the sample comes from the top ten.

The cysteine opens and the phenylalanine closes a CDR3 of 15 amino acids. This entry keeps only the CDR3 DNA: 45 bases, framed from base 1. Taken from the germline V gene, the CDR1 and CDR2 loops are MGHRA and YSYEKL. V and J are trimmed by 2 bases and 7 bases, and the gene matches miss 3 bases of the junction. Sequenced here: peripheral blood, sampled in a trial of Ad26.COV2.S vaccine versus placebo. Recombination connected TRBV4-1 to TRBJ1-6; TRBD1 fits 9 bases in the junction. The sequence came from a person between 18 and 65 years old who received the Ad26.COV2.S COVID-19 vaccine or a placebo. Here the CDR3 is given as CASSQTGTGNSPLHF. The bases read TGCGCCAGCAGCCAAACCGGGACAGGGAATTCACCCCTCCACTTT.